A selection of T cell receptor beta chains follows, all from one sample in a study of T-cell reconstitution after alpha-beta-depleted transplantation in children. TCRdb called the PCR reads again in MiXCR, with one record for every CDR3 protein. The sample holds 400,000 to 450,000 distinct CDR3 sequences, 43% seen once. Sequencing was performed on PBMCs, taken before TCRalphabeta/CD19-depleted stem cell transplant. Receptors were obtained from a girl aged 2 to 10 with aplastic anemia, due to receive a stem cell transplant. CDR3s include the opening cysteine and the closing phenylalanine or tryptophan. D genes are given only for firm matches. A row's size may be missing; if present it is once, few, many or a size class.

D	size	J	V	DNA	CDR3
.	.	TRBJ2-7	TRBV4-2	TGTGCCAGCGCTCTCTGGAGGTCCTACGAGCAGTACTTC	CASALWRSYEQYF
TRBD2	many	TRBJ2-5	TRBV28	TGTGCCAGCAGGCGGACTAGCGGGGGACAAGAGACCCAGTACTTC	CASRRTSGGQETQYF
TRBD2	few	TRBJ2-7	TRBV27	TGTGCCAGCAGTTCCTCCGGACTAGCGGCCTACGAGCAGTACTTC	CASSSSGLAAYEQYF
TRBD2	.	TRBJ2-3	TRBV20-1	TGCAGTGCCCGTCTAGCGGGCTCCCGGGGAGATACGCAGTATTTT	CSARLAGSRGDTQYF
TRBD2	.	TRBJ2-3	TRBV15	TGTGCCACCAGCCGTGAGCTAGCGGGGACAGATACGCAGTATTTT	CATSRELAGTDTQYF
TRBD1	.	TRBJ2-5	TRBV3-1	TGTGCCAGCAGCCTACGGACAGGGACTTCGAGGACCCAGTACTTC	CASSLRTGTSRTQYF
.	.	TRBJ2-1	TRBV28	TGTGCCAGCAGTTTCCAGTACAATGAGCAGTTCTTC	CASSFQYNEQFF
.	once	TRBJ2-3	TRBV27	TGTGCCAGCAGAGAGCACGGAGATACGCAGTATTTT	CASREHGDTQYF
.	few	TRBJ2-3	TRBV10-3	TGTGCCATCAGTGAGTCCAACGGGGCCGGCACAGATACGCAGTATTTT	CAISESNGAGTDTQYF
TRBD2	many	TRBJ2-3	TRBV12-3/TRBV12-4	TGTGCCAGCAGTTTTAGGCGGGGGACTAGCACAGATACGCAGTATTTT	CASSFRRGTSTDTQYF
.	many	TRBJ2-1	TRBV7-6	TGTGCCAGCAGCTTAGATCCAGGCATGGCTGAGCAGTTCTTC	CASSLDPGMAEQFF
TRBD2	few	TRBJ2-3	TRBV9	TGTGCCAGCAGCTCAAGCGGGAGTGATCTAGATACGCAGTATTTT	CASSSSGSDLDTQYF
TRBD2	.	TRBJ2-5	TRBV15	TGTGCCACCAGCAACCTAGCGGGAGGGGAGACCCAGTACTTC	CATSNLAGGETQYF
TRBD2	many	TRBJ2-3	TRBV24-1	TGTGCCACCAGTGATTGGGGTAGCGGGAGTGGAGGTGATACGCAGTATTTT	CATSDWGSGSGGDTQYF
TRBD1	.	TRBJ2-3	TRBV7-9	TGTGCCAGCAGCTCACAGGGGGCGAAGGTAGATACGCAGTATTTT	CASSSQGAKVDTQYF
.	few	TRBJ1-4	TRBV20-1	TGCAGTGCTAGCGGGGGGATAAATGAAAAACTGTTTTTT	CSASGGINEKLFF